These 10 T cell receptor beta chains came from one sample sequenced in a study of T cell responses to AZD1222 COVID-19 vaccine. The data were produced by immunoSEQ multiplex PCR, yet TCRdb's version contains in-frame clones alone and is incomplete. The profile shows 150,000 or so clones, 90% to 95% of them singletons. Sample: peripheral blood, taken on day 0 of AZD1222 vaccination. The source of these receptors is an adult in good health.

The chain links TRBV18 to TRBJ2-1; either TRBD1 or TRBD2 may supply D (6 bases each). The ends were cut back, 3 bases at V and 3 bases at J, with 12 bases in the middle. This CDR3 has 15 amino acids. CDR1 and CDR2 (germline): KGHSH, LQKENI. As DNA, the CDR3 is TGTGCCAGCTCACCGGGGGGCACTGGCTACAATGAGCAGTTCTTC. Residues: CASSPGGTGYNEQFF.

The genes are TRBV14 and TRBJ1-1; no reliable D call. The V gene lost 1 base and the J gene lost 0 bases, with 12 bases spanning the gap. This CDR3 spans 16 amino acids. In germline, CDR1 is SGHDN, CDR2 FVKESK. CDR3 sequence reads: CASSQGIKMLNTEAFF. CDR3 DNA: TGTGCCAGCAGCCAAGGAATTAAGATGTTGAACACTGAAGCTTTCTTT.

V is TRBV5-4 and J is TRBJ1-2, with D perhaps TRBD1 (6 bases). Germline V lookup: CDR1 SGHNT, CDR2 YYREEE (reference sequence). The CDR3 is 15 residues long. Between the trimmed V and J ends, which lost 1 base and 4 bases, there was a span of 14 bases. CDR3 residues: CASSLSRAGVYGYTF. The CDR3 region has the DNA TGTGCCAGCAGCTTGTCCCGGGCAGGGGTCTATGGCTACACCTTC.

Only one count was recorded for this clone. The chain links TRBV7-3 to TRBJ2-1; 9 bases line up with TRBD2. Germline V gene data show CDR1 as SGHTA and CDR2 as FQGTGA. The CDR3 spans 15 residues. The trim removed 2 bases at V and 10 bases at J, leaving 9 bases unmatched. The DNA of the CDR3 is TGTGCCAGCAGCTTATTGGTAGCGGGAGCCCGGGAGCAGTTCTTC. This sequence encodes CASSLLVAGAREQFF.

This clone was detected only once. The CDR3 bases are TGTGCCAGCGGTTTGGGAGGGGCCGTTGAGACTGAAGCTTTCTTT. Protein sequence: CASGLGGAVETEAFF. This chain connects TRBV5-5 to TRBJ1-1; D may be TRBD1 (5 bases). V was trimmed by 7 bases and J by 5 bases, leaving 21 bases between them. Looked up from germline, CDR1 is SGHKS and CDR2 is YYEKEE (reference sequence). The CDR3 has 15 residues.

The chain uses TRBV25-1 and TRBJ1-2, with TRBD1 matching 7 bases. Germline values: CDR1 MGHDK, CDR2 SYGVNS. V trimming: 9 bases; J trimming: 6 bases; junction bases outside the gene matches: 7. This CDR3 spans 12 amino acids. CDR3 in DNA: TGTGCCAGGACAGGGACTCGGGATGGCTACACCTTC. Its translation: CARTGTRDGYTF.

This chain joins TRBV4-1 and TRBJ1-2; possibly TRBD1 for D (5 bases). The CDR3 extends over 15 amino acids. Germline CDR1 MGHRA, CDR2 YSYEKL. Trimming pared 3 bases from V and 2 bases from J, leaving 13 bases between. The CDR3 reads CASSQGDRGNYGYTF. The CDR3 bases are TGCGCCAGCAGCCAGGGGGATCGGGGGAACTATGGCTACACCTTC.

V usage is TRBV5-4 and J usage is TRBJ2-1, with D uncertain. CDR1 is SGHNT, CDR2 YYREEE, per germline (reference sequence). The CDR3 is 14 residues long. Trimming stripped 4 bases from V and 6 bases from J, with 14 bases between. The chain's CDR3 is CASSAVLGRNEQFF. The CDR3 region has the DNA TGTGCCAGCAGCGCCGTTCTAGGACGCAATGAGCAGTTCTTC.

The gene calls are TRBV7-2 and TRBJ2-7; possibly TRBD1 for D (5 bases). V was pared by 1 base and J by 9 bases, with 16 bases between. The CDR3 length is 14 residues. CDR1 is SGHTA and CDR2 is FQGNSA in the germline V gene. The DNA of the CDR3 is TGTGCCAGCAGCTTAGAAATTCTCACTCAGGGGCAGTACTTC. Translating gives CASSLEILTQGQYF.

This chain uses TRBV7-2 with TRBJ2-5; 14 bases map to TRBD2. The V and J ends lost 5 bases and 4 bases, in that order; junction bases with no gene match: 6. CDR3 length: 16 amino acids. The germline CDR1 and CDR2 sequences are SGHTA and FQGNSA. Written as DNA, the CDR3 is TGTGCCAGCAGCGGACTAGCGGGAGGTTTAAGAGAGACCCAGTACTTC. Translated: CASSGLAGGLRETQYF.